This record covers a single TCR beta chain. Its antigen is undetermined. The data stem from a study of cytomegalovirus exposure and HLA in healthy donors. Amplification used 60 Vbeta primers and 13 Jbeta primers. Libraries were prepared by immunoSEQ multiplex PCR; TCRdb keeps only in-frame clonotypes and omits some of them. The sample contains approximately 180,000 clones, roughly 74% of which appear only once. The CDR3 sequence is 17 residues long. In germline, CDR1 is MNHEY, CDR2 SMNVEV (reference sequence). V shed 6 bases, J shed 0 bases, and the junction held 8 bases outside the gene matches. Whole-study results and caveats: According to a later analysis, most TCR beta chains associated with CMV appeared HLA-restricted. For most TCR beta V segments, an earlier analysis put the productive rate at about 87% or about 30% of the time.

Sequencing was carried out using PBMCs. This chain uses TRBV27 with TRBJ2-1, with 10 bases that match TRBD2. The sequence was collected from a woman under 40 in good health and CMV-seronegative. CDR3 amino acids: CASRPAGGGRSYNEQFF. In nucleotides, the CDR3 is TGTGCCAGCAGGCCAGCGGGAGGGGGTCGCTCCTACAATGAGCAGTTCTTC.